This record concerns one TCR beta chain sequence. Antigen specificity is unknown. V was clipped by 6 bases and J by 6 bases, with 12 bases between them. The CDR3 totals 13 residues. From germline, CDR1 is SGHVS and CDR2 FNYEAQ. The data were obtained in a study of CD8 T cells in Susac syndrome. Overall study findings and caveats: Susac-specific public clones numbered about 15 in total CD8+ repertoires (and about five in CD8+ TEMRA repertoires).

TCR beta from blood CD8+ and CD4+ T cells was sequenced. TEMRA cells were FACS-enriched, unlike CD8+ and CD4+ T cells, which were negatively isolated. Random hexamers primed reverse transcription of roughly 0.5 to 1 ug RNA. The CDR3 of TCR beta was amplified by immunoSEQ multiplex PCR across 54 Vbeta and 13 Jbeta. Each CDR3 protein is one row after TCRdb ran MiXCR on the immunoSEQ multiplex PCR reads. Altogether 80,000 to 95,000 distinct CDR3 sequences are present, 94% being singletons, with the ten largest covering about 0.99%. The gene calls are TRBV7-6 and TRBJ1-3; TRBD1 might be the D (5 bases). The sample was CD8+ T cells from PBMCs. The receptor was isolated from a human donor with Susac syndrome. The CDR3: CASRVDGANTIYF. The CDR3 DNA follows: TGTGCCAGCAGGGTCGACGGGGCAAACACCATATATTTT.